This TCR beta chain appears in the sequencing data of a study of blood T cells in healthy people across ages. Germline V gene lookup returns CDR1 LNHDA and CDR2 SQIVND (reference sequence). This CDR3 comprises 13 residues. V dropped 3 bases and J dropped 5 bases, with 8 bases sitting between them. PCR was performed a second time for about 7 to 12 cycles using a sample-barcoded 5' primer and a J-beta primer mix. TCRdb re-derived calls from the 5' RACE reads in MiXCR, one entry per CDR3 protein. This table holds some 890,000 distinct CDR3 sequences, under 35% found once. These sequences were also reported in another study, on T cells of mothers and their children.

This chain uses TRBV19 with TRBJ2-1, with TRBD1 as a possible D gene (5 bases). The sequenced material came from blood. This clonotype originated in a woman in her thirties or forties in good health. Here the CDR3 reads CASSMQGNNEQFF. CDR3 bases: TGTGCCAGTAGTATGCAGGGAAACAATGAGCAGTTCTTC.